The rows below give T cell receptor beta chains drawn from one sample of a study of control samples from healthy donors and cancer patients. Generated by immunoSEQ multiplex PCR, the TCRdb table keeps only in-frame clones and is missing some. The repertoire holds over 150,000 clones, approximately 94% seen once, with about 5.6% in the top ten. Sequenced input: blood. These receptors all come from a man aged 35 to 55 in good health. CDR3s include the opening cysteine and the closing phenylalanine or tryptophan. Fields, in order: clone size, D gene, J gene, V gene, CDR3 DNA, CDR3 protein. A D gene is named only where the DNA matches it firmly. Clone size is not always given. Where it is, it says once, few, many or a class for expanded clones.

- | - | TRBJ2-7 | TRBV23-1 | TGCGCCAACTTCGCCTCGGGACACACTTCTCCCTACGAGCAGTACTTC | CANFASGHTSPYEQYF
- | - | TRBJ1-1 | TRBV9 | TGTGCCAGCAGCGCCTACAAGAACACTGAAGCTTTCTTT | CASSAYKNTEAFF
few | - | TRBJ2-1 | TRBV9 | TGTGCCAGCAGCGTAGCTTGGGGGGGCCAGTACAATGAGCAGTTCTTC | CASSVAWGGQYNEQFF
- | - | TRBJ2-7 | TRBV27 | TGTGCCAGTGGGAAAACAGGGAAGGGAACCTACGAGCAGTACTTC | CASGKTGKGTYEQYF
- | - | TRBJ1-5 | TRBV15 | TGTGCCACCAGCGATCCGGAAGGAGGTTATAGCAATCAGCCCCAGCATTTT | CATSDPEGGYSNQPQHF
- | - | TRBJ1-2 | TRBV12-3/TRBV12-4 | TGTGCCAGCAGCCCTGACAGTAACTATGGCTACACCTTC | CASSPDSNYGYTF
- | - | TRBJ1-2 | TRBV29-1 | TGCAGCGTCCTTGGGACTTTAAATAACTATGGCTACACCTTC | CSVLGTLNNYGYTF
- | - | TRBJ1-5 | TRBV4-2 | TGTGCCAGCAGCCAAGTTCGAGGTAGCAATCAGCCCCAGCATTTT | CASSQVRGSNQPQHF
- | - | TRBJ1-1 | TRBV28 | TGTGCCAGCAGTTTCCGGGGAGGGAACACTGAAGCTTTCTTT | CASSFRGGNTEAFF
- | - | TRBJ1-5 | TRBV19 | TGTGCCAGTAGTTTCCGGGGAAACAATCAGCCCCAGCATTTT | CASSFRGNNQPQHF
- | TRBD1 | TRBJ1-1 | TRBV2 | TGTGCCAGCAGTGGACAGGGGAACACTGAAGCTTTCTTT | CASSGQGNTEAFF
once | - | TRBJ1-3 | TRBV10-2 | TGCGCCAGCAGTGAGTGGCAGGGAAACACCATATATTTT | CASSEWQGNTIYF
- | - | TRBJ1-5 | TRBV27 | TGTGCCAGCAGTTATCAGGGGAGAGATCAGCCCCAGCATTTT | CASSYQGRDQPQHF
- | - | TRBJ1-4 | TRBV4-1 | TGCGCCAGCAGCCAATCCCGACGGGGTGAAAAACTGTTTTTT | CASSQSRRGEKLFF
- | - | TRBJ2-7 | TRBV19 | TGTGCCAGTAGTCGGACAGCGAGCAGTTACGAGCAGTACTTC | CASSRTASSYEQYF
- | TRBD1 | TRBJ1-1 | TRBV12-5 | TGTGCTAGTGGTCTGACAGGGATTCACACTGAAGCTTTCTTT | CASGLTGIHTEAFF
once | - | TRBJ1-3 | TRBV28 | TGTGCCAGCAGTTTCCCCCGTGCTGGAAACACCATATATTTT | CASSFPRAGNTIYF
- | - | TRBJ1-1 | TRBV27 | TGTGCCAGCAGTTTAACGGGTCCTGGGAACACTGAAGCTTTCTTT | CASSLTGPGNTEAFF
- | TRBD1 | TRBJ2-7 | TRBV5-4 | TGTGCCAGCAGCTTGGAGACAGGGAGGCAGTACTTC | CASSLETGRQYF
- | - | TRBJ1-4 | TRBV7-6 | TGTGCCAGCAGTCAACAGGGCACATTGGGTGAAAAACTGTTTTTT | CASSQQGTLGEKLFF
- | TRBD2 | TRBJ2-7 | TRBV5-6 | TGTGCCAGCAGCTTGAATGGGAGGGACGAGCAGTACTTC | CASSLNGRDEQYF
- | - | TRBJ1-3 | TRBV21-1 | TGTGCCAGCAGCTCCCACAGGGGGCCACGCGGAAACACCATATATTTT | CASSSHRGPRGNTIYF
- | - | TRBJ1-2 | TRBV25-1 | TGTGCCAGCAGTGCACGGGGAAACTATGGCTACACCTTC | CASSARGNYGYTF
- | - | TRBJ1-6 | TRBV7-8 | TGTGCCAGCAGCTTAAGTGGCAAACCCTATAATTCACCCCTCCACTTT | CASSLSGKPYNSPLHF
once | - | TRBJ2-1 | TRBV27 | TGTGCCAGCAGTTTATTTGGTGGGAGGAGCTCCTACAATGAGCAGTTCTTC | CASSLFGGRSSYNEQFF
- | - | TRBJ1-5 | TRBV30 | TGTGCCTGGAGGGACGGAGGGGCCCTCAATCAGCCCCAGCATTTT | CAWRDGGALNQPQHF
- | - | TRBJ1-2 | TRBV15 | TGTGCCACCAGCAGAGAACGGATCTATGGCTACACCTTC | CATSRERIYGYTF
- | - | TRBJ2-1 | TRBV7-9 | TGTGCCAGCAGCTTATATGGGGGCAATGAGCAGTTCTTC | CASSLYGGNEQFF
- | - | TRBJ1-2 | TRBV3-1/TRBV3-2 | TGTGCCAGCAGCCACCCTATGGGGGGGGGAGGCTATGGCTACACCTTC | CASSHPMGGGGYGYTF